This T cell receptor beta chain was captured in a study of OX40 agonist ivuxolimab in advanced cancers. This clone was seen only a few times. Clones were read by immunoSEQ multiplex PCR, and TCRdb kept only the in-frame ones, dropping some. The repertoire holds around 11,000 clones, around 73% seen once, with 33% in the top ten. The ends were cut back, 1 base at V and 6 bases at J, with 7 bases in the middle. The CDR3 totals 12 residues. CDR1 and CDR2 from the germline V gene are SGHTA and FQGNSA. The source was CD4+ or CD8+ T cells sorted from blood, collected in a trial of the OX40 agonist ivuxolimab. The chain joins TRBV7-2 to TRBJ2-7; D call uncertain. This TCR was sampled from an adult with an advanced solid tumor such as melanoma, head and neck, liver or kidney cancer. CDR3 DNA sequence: TGTGCCAGCAGCTTAGTGTCTGGCGAGCAGTACTTC. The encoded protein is CASSLVSGEQYF. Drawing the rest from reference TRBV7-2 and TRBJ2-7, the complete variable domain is GAGVSQSPSNKVTEKGKDVELRCDPISGHTALYWYRQSLGQGLEFLIYFQGNSAPDKSGLPSDRFSAERTGGSVSTLTIQRTQQEDSAVYLCASSLVSGEQYFGPGTRLTVT.